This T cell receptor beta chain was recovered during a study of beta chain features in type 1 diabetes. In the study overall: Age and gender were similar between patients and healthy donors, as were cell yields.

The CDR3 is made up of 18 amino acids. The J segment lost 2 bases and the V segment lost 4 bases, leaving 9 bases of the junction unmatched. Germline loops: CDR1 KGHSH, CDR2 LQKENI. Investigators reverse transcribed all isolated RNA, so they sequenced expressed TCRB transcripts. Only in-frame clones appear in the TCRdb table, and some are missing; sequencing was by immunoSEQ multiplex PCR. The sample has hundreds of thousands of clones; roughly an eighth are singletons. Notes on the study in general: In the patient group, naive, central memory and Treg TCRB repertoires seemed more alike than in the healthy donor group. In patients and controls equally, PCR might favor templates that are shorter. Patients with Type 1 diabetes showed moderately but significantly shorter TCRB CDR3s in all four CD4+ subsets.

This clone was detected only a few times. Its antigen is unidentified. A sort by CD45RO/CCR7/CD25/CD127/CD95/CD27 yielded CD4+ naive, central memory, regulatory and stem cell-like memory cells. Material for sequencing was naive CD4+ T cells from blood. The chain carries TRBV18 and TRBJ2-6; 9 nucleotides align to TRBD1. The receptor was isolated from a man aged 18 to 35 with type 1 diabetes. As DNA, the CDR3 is TGTGCCAGCTCACTCCGGGACAGGGCCCTCACTGGGGCCAACGTCCTGACTTTC. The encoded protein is CASSLRDRALTGANVLTF.